This T cell receptor (beta chain) comes out of a study of blood T cell repertoires in COVID-19. Study-wide context: Samples of COVID-19 (acute and convalescent) were obtained from the United States, Italy and Spain.

The CDR3 consists of 16 residues. Germline CDR1 reads MDHEN; CDR2 reads SYDVKM. The V end was cut by 2 bases, the J end by 9 bases, with 23 bases between. Repertoires were generated with immunoSEQ multiplex PCR, while TCRdb's copy carries only in-frame clones and drops some. The sample records approximately 300,000 clones, roughly 87% being singletons. A few counts support this clone. The receptor was isolated from a woman aged 45-65 years who had recovered from COVID-19. V is TRBV28 and J is TRBJ2-7; D is possibly TRBD2 (5 bases). Sequenced input: peripheral blood. In DNA form, the CDR3 reads TGTGCCAGCAGTTTAGGAGGCTCGAACAGCGCTTATCGGCAGTACTTC. Its translation is CASSLGGSNSAYRQYF.